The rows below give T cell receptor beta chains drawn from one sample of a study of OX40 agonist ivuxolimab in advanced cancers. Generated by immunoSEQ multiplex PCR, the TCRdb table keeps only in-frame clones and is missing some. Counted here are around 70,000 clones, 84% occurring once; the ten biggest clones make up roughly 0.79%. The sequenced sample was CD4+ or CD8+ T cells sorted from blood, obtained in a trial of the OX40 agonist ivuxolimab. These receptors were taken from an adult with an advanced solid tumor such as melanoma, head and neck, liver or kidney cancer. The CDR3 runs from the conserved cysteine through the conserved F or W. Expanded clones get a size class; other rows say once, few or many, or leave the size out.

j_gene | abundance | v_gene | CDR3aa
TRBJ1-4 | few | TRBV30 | CAWSEDRARGEKLFF
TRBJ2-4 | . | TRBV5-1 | CASSLRAGTAGAKNIQYF
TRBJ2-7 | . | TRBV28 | CASSLARAEQYF
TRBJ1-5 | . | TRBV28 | CASSPGRWNQPQHF
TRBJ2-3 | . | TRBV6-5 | CASTRGLAQDTQYF
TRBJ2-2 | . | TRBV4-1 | CASSQGARGPRAGELFF
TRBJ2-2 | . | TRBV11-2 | CASSFGRRANTGELFF
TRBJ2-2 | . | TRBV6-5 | CASKAGGNTGELFF
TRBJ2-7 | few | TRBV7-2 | CASSLRREGLGEQYF
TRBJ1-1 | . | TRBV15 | CATSRDPGAAEAFF
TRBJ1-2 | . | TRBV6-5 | CASSYSGTGVHYGYTF
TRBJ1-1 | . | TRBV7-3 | CASSLATGPARAFF
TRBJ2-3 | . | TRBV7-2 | CASSLRSSTDTQYF
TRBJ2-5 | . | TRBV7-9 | CASSLTLGTGHRAQETQYF
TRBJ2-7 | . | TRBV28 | CASSLSGGALKGYEQYF
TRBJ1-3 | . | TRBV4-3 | CASSQDLPGTYSSGNTIYF
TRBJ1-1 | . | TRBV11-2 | CASSFLQGTEAFF
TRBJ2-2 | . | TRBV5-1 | CASSLYPALTNTGELFF
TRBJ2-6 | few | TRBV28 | CASNNPGANVLTF
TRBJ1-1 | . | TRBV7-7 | CASSLDRNTEAFF
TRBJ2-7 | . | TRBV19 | CASKGDRGREQYF
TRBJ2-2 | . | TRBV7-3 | CASSRVGTGELFF
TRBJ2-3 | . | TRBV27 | CASSLGLATRGTQYF
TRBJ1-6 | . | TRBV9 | CASSPRQGRYNSPLHF
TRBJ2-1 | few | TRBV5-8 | CASSLSGSYNEQFF
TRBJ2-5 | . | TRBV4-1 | CASSQDSGAQHMGTQYF
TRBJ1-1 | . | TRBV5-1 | CASSSIPRGNTNTEAFF
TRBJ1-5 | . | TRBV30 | CAWTPGGGQPQHF
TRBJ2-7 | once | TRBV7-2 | CASSLVGTSKTF
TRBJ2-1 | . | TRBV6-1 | CASSEAGGEHNEQFF
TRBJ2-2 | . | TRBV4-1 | CASSPGQLNTGELFF